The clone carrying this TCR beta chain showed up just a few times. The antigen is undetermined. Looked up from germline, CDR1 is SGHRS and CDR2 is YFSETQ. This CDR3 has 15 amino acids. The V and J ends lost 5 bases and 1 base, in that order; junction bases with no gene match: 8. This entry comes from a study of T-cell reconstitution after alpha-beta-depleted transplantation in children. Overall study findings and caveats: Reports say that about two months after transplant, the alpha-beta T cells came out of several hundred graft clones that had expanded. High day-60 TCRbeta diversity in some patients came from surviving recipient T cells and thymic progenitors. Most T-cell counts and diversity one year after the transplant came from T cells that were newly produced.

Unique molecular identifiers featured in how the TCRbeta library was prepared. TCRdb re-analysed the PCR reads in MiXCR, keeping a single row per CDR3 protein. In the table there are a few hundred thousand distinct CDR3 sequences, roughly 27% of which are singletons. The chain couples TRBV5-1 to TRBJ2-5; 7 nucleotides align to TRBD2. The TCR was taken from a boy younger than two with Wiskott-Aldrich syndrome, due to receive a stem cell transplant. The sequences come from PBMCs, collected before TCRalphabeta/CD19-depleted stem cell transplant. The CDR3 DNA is TGCGCCAGCAGTCGAGCGGGGCACCCCCAAGAGACCCAGTACTTC. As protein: CASSRAGHPQETQYF.